This T cell receptor (beta chain) is from a study of siplizumab effects on memory and regulatory T cells. The study's findings and limits: Naive T cells appeared more varied than memory cells and looked like key alloresponse contributors. Some alloreactive sequences were traceable to unstimulated CD4+ memory cells, and siplizumab significantly reduced them.

Germline CDR1 SGHTA, CDR2 FQGNSA. This CDR3 spans 14 amino acids. Trimming stripped 1 base from V and 1 base from J, with 7 bases between. Remarks on this clone: What it recognizes is unknown.

The table came from immunoSEQ multiplex PCR; TCRdb's copy has only in-frame clones and leaves some out. The sample carries about 120,000 clones, about 93% recorded once. This receptor was obtained from a human donor in good health. The sample comprised non-Treg CD4+ T cells sorted from blood. The chain recombines TRBV7-2 with TRBJ1-1, with D unresolved. CDR3 DNA sequence: TGTGCCAGCAGCTTAGGACGGGGGAACACTGAAGCTTTCTTT. Translation: CASSLGRGNTEAFF.